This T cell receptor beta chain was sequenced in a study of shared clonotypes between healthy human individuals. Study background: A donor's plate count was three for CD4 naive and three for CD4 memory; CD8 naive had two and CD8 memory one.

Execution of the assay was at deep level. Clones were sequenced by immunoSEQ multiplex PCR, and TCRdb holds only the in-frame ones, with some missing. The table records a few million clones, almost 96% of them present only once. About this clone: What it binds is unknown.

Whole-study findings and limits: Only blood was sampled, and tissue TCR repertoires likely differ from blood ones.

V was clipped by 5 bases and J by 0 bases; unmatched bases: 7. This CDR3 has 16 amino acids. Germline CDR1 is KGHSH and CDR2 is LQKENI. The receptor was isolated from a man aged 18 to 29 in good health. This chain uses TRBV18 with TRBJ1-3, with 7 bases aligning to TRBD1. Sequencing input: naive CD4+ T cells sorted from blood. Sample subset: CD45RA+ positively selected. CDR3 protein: CASSSTGPSSGNTIYF. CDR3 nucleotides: TGTGCCAGCTCATCGACAGGGCCAAGCTCTGGAAACACCATATATTTT.